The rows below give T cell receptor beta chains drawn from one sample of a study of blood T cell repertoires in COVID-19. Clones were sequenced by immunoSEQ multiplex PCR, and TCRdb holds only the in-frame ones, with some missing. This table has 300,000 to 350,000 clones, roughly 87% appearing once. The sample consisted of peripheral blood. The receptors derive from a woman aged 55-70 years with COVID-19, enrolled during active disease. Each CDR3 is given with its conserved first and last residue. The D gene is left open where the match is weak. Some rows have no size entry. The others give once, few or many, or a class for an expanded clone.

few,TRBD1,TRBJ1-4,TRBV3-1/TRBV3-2,TGTGCCAGCAGCCAAGGTACAGGGGGCATCGGTGAAAAACTGTTTTTT,CASSQGTGGIGEKLFF
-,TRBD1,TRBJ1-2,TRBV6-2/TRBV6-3,TGTGCCAGCAGTTACACCTGGACAGGGCCGGGTAAGTATGGCTACACCTTC,CASSYTWTGPGKYGYTF
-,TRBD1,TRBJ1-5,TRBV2,TGTGCCAGCAGTCATACCGTGGGACAGGAGAATCAGCCCCAGCATTTT,CASSHTVGQENQPQHF
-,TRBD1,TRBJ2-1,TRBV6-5,TGTGCCAGCAGTTACAGGACAGGGACCTACAATGAGCAGTTCTTC,CASSYRTGTYNEQFF
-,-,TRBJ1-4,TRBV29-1,TGCAGCGTGTCGGGACAAAGTAATGAAAAACTGTTTTTT,CSVSGQSNEKLFF
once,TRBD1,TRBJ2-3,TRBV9,TGTGCCAGCAGCCCAAGTGCAGGGGGTCGAGCAGATACGCAGTATTTT,CASSPSAGGRADTQYF
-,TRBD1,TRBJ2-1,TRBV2,TGTGCCAGCAATAGACCGGGACAGGGATTTACGGATGAGCAGTTCTTC,CASNRPGQGFTDEQFF
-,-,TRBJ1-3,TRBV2,TGTGCCAGCAGTGAATCGAACAGGCCCGGAAACACCATATATTTT,CASSESNRPGNTIYF
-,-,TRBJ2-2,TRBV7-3,TGTGCCAGCAGCTTAATTCCGTTCACCGGGGAGCTGTTTTTT,CASSLIPFTGELFF
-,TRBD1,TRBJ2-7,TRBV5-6,TGTGCCAGCAGCTGGGACAGCTACGAGCAGTACTTC,CASSWDSYEQYF
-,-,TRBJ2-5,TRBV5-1,TGCGCCAGCAGCCGCGGACATTCCCAAGAGACCCAGTACTTC,CASSRGHSQETQYF
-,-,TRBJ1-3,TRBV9,TGTGCCAGCAGCGCCCGGGTGGGTTTCGAGTCTGGAAACACCATATATTTT,CASSARVGFESGNTIYF
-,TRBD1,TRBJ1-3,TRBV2,TGTGCCAGCAGATCCTCGACAGGGGGAAACACCATATATTTT,CASRSSTGGNTIYF
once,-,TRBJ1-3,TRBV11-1,TGTGCCAGCAGCTTAAGGGGGAGCTCTGGAAACACCATATATTTT,CASSLRGSSGNTIYF
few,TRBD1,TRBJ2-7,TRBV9,TGTGCCAGCAGCGTCGGGACAGGAGACTACGAGCAGTACTTC,CASSVGTGDYEQYF
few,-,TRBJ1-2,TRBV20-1,TGCAGTGCTAGAGGGCAGGGAATCTACACCTTC,CSARGQGIYTF
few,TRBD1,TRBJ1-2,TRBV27,TGTGCCAGCAGTTCAGGGGGCTATGGCTACACCTTC,CASSSGGYGYTF
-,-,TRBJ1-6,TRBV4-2,TGTGCCAGCAGCCAAGAATCACAGGGAGACAATTCACCCCTCCACTTT,CASSQESQGDNSPLHF
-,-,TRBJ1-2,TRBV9,TGTGCCAGCAGCCCCCGGCTAGTGGGAGAGTATGGCTACACCTTC,CASSPRLVGEYGYTF
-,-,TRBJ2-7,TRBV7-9,TGTGCCAGCAGCCCCCCAGGGGCGCACCACGAGCAGTACTTC,CASSPPGAHHEQYF
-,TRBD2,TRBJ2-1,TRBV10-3,TGTGCCATCAGTGAGGCTAGCGGGGGTTACAATGAGCAGTTCTTC,CAISEASGGYNEQFF
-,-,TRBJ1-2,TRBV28,TGTGCCAGCAGTTGGGAGGCCTATGGCTACACCTTC,CASSWEAYGYTF
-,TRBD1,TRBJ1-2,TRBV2,TGTGCCAGCAGTGGGGACAGCTATGGCTACACCTTC,CASSGDSYGYTF
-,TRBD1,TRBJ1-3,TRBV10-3,TGTGCCATCAGTGAGCCAGGACAGGCGCACTCTGGAAACACCATATATTTT,CAISEPGQAHSGNTIYF